The rows below give T cell receptor beta chains drawn from one sample of a study of OX40 agonist ivuxolimab in advanced cancers. Using immunoSEQ multiplex PCR, the repertoire was profiled, and TCRdb retains in-frame clones only, with some absent. The sample has tens of thousands of clones; 80% are singletons. Sample: CD4+ or CD8+ T cells sorted from blood, taken in a trial of the OX40 agonist ivuxolimab. The receptors come from an adult with an advanced solid tumor such as melanoma, head and neck, liver or kidney cancer. Both conserved end residues are part of each CDR3.

V: TRBV5-1
J: TRBJ2-1
CDR3: CASSLGQGGYNEQFF

V: TRBV28
J: TRBJ2-2
CDR3: CASSLNTGELFF

V: TRBV6-1
J: TRBJ1-4
CDR3: CASMGGLNEKLFF

V: TRBV10-1
J: TRBJ2-5
CDR3: CASSEIRGAETQYF

V: TRBV18
J: TRBJ2-2
CDR3: CASSPGSPGWTGELFF

V: TRBV2
J: TRBJ2-1
CDR3: CASKRTGSNEQFF

V: TRBV7-8
J: TRBJ2-5
CDR3: CASSLARTGGETQYF

V: TRBV2
J: TRBJ1-3
CDR3: CASSRYSSGNTIYF

V: TRBV7-9
J: TRBJ1-2
CDR3: CASSLTGTYLEGYTF

V: TRBV6-1
J: .
CDR3: CASSEVGQAYEQYF

V: TRBV1
J: TRBJ1-5
CDR3: CTSRNHQPQHF

V: TRBV28
J: TRBJ2-1
CDR3: CASRPGGNSYNEQFF

V: TRBV2
J: TRBJ1-5
CDR3: CASTGNQKGQPQHF

V: TRBV18
J: TRBJ2-5
CDR3: CASSPSIQGFETQYF

V: TRBV6-5
J: TRBJ2-1
CDR3: CASSSRGTGTYNEQFF

V: TRBV5-8
J: TRBJ2-5
CDR3: CASTFEAGETQYF

V: TRBV2
J: TRBJ1-3
CDR3: CASSERSSGNTIYF

V: TRBV6-1
J: TRBJ2-7
CDR3: CASREGLAGGAEQYF

V: TRBV5-1
J: TRBJ2-5
CDR3: CASSLEGVETQYF

V: TRBV18
J: TRBJ2-1
CDR3: CASSLYSAAYNEQFF

V: TRBV5-4
J: TRBJ2-2
CDR3: CASRPGLAGFTGELFF

V: TRBV19
J: TRBJ2-2
CDR3: CASSWGQNTGELFF